This paragraph reports one TCR beta chain. Its antigen remains unidentified. Data came from immunoSEQ multiplex PCR; TCRdb stores just in-frame clones and leaves some out. The sample lists about 70,000 clones, almost 90% occurring once. The data were obtained in a study of graft-versus-host responses after intestinal transplantation. Study results and caveats: Marrow from the recipient contained GvH clones, some of which had appeared first in ileum or blood.

The clonotype originates from a human donor who was the organ donor for an intestinal transplant. Sequences were derived from unstimulated CD8+ T cells sorted from spleen or lymph node cells, sampled before transplant.

This chain's CDR3 is CASGGGEYGYTF. The CDR3, as DNA: TGTGCCAGCGGTGGGGGCGAGTATGGCTACACCTTC. The chain couples TRBV27 to TRBJ1-2; the D gene is possibly TRBD1 (6 bases). Trimming stripped 8 bases from V and 5 bases from J, with 12 bases between. CDR3 length: 12 amino acids. Germline values: CDR1 MNHEY, CDR2 SMNVEV (reference sequence).